The present T cell receptor beta chain was sequenced within a study of cytomegalovirus exposure and HLA in healthy donors. Overall study results and limits: The only immune exposure information that was available was CMV serostatus. According to an earlier analysis, most TCR beta V segments yielded productive rearrangements about 90% or about 30% of the time. Later, an analysis found that common viral pathogens appeared to be linked with several of the most significant clusters.

A word on this clone: No antigen is known for it.

Researchers ran the PCR with 60 Vbeta and 13 Jbeta primers. The table came from immunoSEQ multiplex PCR; TCRdb's copy has only in-frame clones and leaves some out. The sample consists of approximately 160,000 clones, over 70% of them appearing once. The CDR3 totals 14 residues. V shed 4 bases and J 8 bases; nucleotides not matched to a gene: 10. Per the germline V gene, CDR1 is SEHNR and CDR2 is FQNEAQ (reference sequence). The sequenced sample was PBMCs. The V gene is TRBV7-9, the J gene TRBJ1-2, with TRBD1 matching over 7 bases. The receptor comes from a man between 25 and 39 years old in good health and CMV-seropositive. Here the CDR3 reads CASSSQLTGNGYTF. CDR3 DNA sequence: TGTGCCAGCAGCTCACAGTTGACAGGGAACGGCTACACCTTC.